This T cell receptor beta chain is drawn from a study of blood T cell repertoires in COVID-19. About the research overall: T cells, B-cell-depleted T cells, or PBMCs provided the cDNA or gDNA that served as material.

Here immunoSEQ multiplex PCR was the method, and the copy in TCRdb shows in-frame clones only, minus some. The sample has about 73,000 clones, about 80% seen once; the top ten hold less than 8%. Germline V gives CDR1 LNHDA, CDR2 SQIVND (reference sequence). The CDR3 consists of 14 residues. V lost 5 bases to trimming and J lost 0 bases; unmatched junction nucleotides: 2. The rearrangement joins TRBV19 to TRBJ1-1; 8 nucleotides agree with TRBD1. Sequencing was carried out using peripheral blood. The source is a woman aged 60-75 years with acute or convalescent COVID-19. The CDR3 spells CASSRDRMNTEAFF. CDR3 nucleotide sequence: TGTGCCAGTAGTCGGGACAGGATGAACACTGAAGCTTTCTTT.